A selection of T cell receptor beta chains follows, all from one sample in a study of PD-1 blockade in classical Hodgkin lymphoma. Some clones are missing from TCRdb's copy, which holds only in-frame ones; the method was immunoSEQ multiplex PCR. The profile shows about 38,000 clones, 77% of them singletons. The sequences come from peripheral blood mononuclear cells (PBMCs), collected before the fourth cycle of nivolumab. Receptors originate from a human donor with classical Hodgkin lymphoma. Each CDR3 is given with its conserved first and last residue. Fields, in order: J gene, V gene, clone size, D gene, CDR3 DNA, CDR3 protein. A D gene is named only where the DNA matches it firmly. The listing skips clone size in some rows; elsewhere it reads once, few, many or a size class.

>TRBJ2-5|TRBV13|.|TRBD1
TGTGCCAGCAGCTCCGGACAGGAACAAGAGACCCAGTACTTC
CASSSGQEQETQYF
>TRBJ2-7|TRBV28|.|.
TGTGCCAGCAGTTTCTGGGGTTCTCTCTACGAGCAGTACTTC
CASSFWGSLYEQYF
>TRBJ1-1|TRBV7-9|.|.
TGTGCCAGCAGCCCGGACAGAATGAACACTGAAGCTTTCTTT
CASSPDRMNTEAFF
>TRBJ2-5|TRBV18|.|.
TGTGCCAGCTCACCGGGAGAAGAGACCCAGTACTTC
CASSPGEETQYF
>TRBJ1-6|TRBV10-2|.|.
TGCGCCAGCAGTGAGTCGAGGATTAGCTCCTATAATTCACCCCTCCACTTT
CASSESRISSYNSPLHF
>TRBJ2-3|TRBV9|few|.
TGTGCCAGCAGCGTAGGAAGGGACACGCAGTATTTT
CASSVGRDTQYF
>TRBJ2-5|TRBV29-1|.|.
TGCAGCGTTGAAGATCCGCTAGGAGTGAAGACCCAGTACTTC
CSVEDPLGVKTQYF
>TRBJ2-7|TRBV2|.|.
TGTGCCAGCAGAGGGGACCGCAATGACGAGCAGTACTTC
CASRGDRNDEQYF
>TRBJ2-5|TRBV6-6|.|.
TGTGCCAGCAGTTACTTTGACGGAGAGACCCAGTACTTC
CASSYFDGETQYF
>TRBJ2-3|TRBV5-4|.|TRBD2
TGTGCCAGCAGCCCGCGGACTAGCGGGGGGGCTGTAGATACGCAGTATTTT
CASSPRTSGGAVDTQYF
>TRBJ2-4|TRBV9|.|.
TGTGCCAGCAGCGTGGGGGTGGGTGCCAAAAACATTCAGTACTTC
CASSVGVGAKNIQYF
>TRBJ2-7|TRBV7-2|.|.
TGTGCCAGCAGCTTACAAAGCGGCTACTACGAGCAGTACTTC
CASSLQSGYYEQYF
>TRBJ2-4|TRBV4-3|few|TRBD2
TGCGCCAGCAGCCAAACACGAGGGCGGGGGGGAGTAGCCAAAAACATTCAGTACTTC
CASSQTRGRGGVAKNIQYF
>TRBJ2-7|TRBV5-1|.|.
TGCGCCAGCAGCTTGGAGGGAAAATCTTATGAGCAGTACTTC
CASSLEGKSYEQYF
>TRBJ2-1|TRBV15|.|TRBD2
TGTGCCACCAGCGCGGGGGGTATAAAGAATGAGCAGTTCTTC
CATSAGGIKNEQFF
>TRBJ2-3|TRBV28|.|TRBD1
TGTGCCAGCAGTTTCGGGACAGGGGAGACAGATACGCAGTATTTT
CASSFGTGETDTQYF
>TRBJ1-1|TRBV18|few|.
TGTGCCAGCTCACCATTCGGTCAGGAGAACACTGAAGCTTTCTTT
CASSPFGQENTEAFF